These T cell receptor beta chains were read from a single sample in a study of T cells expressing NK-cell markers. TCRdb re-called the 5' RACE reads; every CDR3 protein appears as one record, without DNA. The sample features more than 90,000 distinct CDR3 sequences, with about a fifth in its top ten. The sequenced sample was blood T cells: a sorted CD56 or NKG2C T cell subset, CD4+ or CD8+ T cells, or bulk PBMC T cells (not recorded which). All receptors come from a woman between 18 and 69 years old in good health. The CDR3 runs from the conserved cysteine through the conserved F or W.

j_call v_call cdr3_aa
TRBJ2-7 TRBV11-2 CASSLIGKFYEQYF
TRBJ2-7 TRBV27 CASSYRGESYEQYF
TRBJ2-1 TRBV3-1 CASSQGFGSSYNEQFF
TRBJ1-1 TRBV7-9 CASSPTTGGLEAFF
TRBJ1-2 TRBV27 CASRPQGVANYGYTF
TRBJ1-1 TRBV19 CASSIKVANTEAFF
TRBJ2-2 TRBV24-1 CATSEAPGTGELFF
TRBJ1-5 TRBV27 CASSLLRSNQPQHF
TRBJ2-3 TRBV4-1 CASSQGVGTGTDTQYF
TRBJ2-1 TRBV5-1 CASSLWDDEQFF
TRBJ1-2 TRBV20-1 CSARPPPGKGYGYTF
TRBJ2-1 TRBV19 CASSIGGNEQFF
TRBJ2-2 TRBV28 CASRPTVLGWELFF
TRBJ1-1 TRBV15 CATSRDQRTEAFF
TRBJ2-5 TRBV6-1 CASSRTAGAGETQYF
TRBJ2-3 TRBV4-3 CASSQDPWGGGADTQYF
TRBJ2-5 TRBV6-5 CASSYLEEGTQYF
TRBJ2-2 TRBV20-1 CSARQTGTGELFF
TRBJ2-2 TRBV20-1 CSAREPPAGDTGELFF
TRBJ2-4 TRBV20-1 CSASPGAGDIQYF
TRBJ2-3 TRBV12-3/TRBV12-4 CASRRDTTDTQYF
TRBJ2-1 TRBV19 CASSIGTVRGQFF
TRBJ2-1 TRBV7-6 CASSPRTSGGRLGEQFF
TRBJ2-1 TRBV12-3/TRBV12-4 CASSGLLGYNEQFF
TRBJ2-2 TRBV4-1 CASTGDGANTGELFF
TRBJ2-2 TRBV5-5 CASSLDGTSLSNTGELFF
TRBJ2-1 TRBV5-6 CASSWGGLPNEQFF
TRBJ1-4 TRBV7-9 CASSPTGSTNEKLFF
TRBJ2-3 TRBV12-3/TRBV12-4 CASNSPPGTGPDTQYF
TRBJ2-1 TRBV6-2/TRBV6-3 CASSSPIRPSYNEQFF
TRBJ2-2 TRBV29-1 CSVVWLAGELFF
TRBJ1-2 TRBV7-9 CASSSWTGWDYGYTF